This note documents a single TCR beta chain sequence. What it recognizes is unknown. The CDR3 is made up of 15 amino acids. After removal of 5 bases from V and 4 bases from J, the junction contained 5 bases not matched to a gene. CDR1 is SEHNR, CDR2 FQNEAQ, per germline (reference sequence). Patients with a history of autoimmune disease or on systemic immunosuppression were excluded. This specimen belongs to a study of OX40 agonist ivuxolimab in advanced cancers. Study findings and constraints: The investigators did not determine what antigen specificity the expanded peripheral T cells had.

Generated by immunoSEQ multiplex PCR, the TCRdb table keeps only in-frame clones and is missing some. Found here are some 45,000 clones, 86% of them singletons; the top ten hold 14% to 15%. This clonotype was obtained from an adult with an advanced solid tumor such as melanoma, head and neck, liver or kidney cancer. Sequences were derived from CD4+ or CD8+ T cells sorted from blood, sampled in a trial of the OX40 agonist ivuxolimab. V gene TRBV7-9 combines with J gene TRBJ2-3, with 11 bases matching TRBD2. The DNA of the CDR3 is TGTGCCAGCAGCGCACTAGCGGGAGTCTCAGATACGCAGTATTTT. This sequence encodes CASSALAGVSDTQYF.